The T cell receptor (beta chain) under discussion was sequenced for a study of T-cell memory formation after mild COVID-19. Study-level points and caveats: The CD4+ clones that contracted clustered mainly within CM and EM, and the CD8+ clones concentrated in EMRA. Among clones contracting day 15 to 85, CD4/CD8 was balanced, whereas later expanders leaned CD4+. Confirmation of SARS-CoV-2 specificity was lacking for second-wave clones peaking day 37. In pre-infection memory, a portion of responding clones appeared, which suggested that cross-reactive memory joined.

Per germline, CDR1 MGHRA and CDR2 YSYEKL. Between the trimmed V and J ends, which lost 1 base and 3 bases, there was a span of 18 bases. This CDR3 spans 17 amino acids. Points on this clonotype: Its antigen is unknown.

TCRdb re-analysed the 5' RACE reads in MiXCR, keeping a single row per CDR3 protein. The sample has 140,000 to 150,000 distinct CDR3 sequences, about 23% seen once. The chain is built from TRBV4-1 and TRBJ1-2; D is perhaps TRBD1 (6 bases). The TCR was taken from an adult woman who had mild COVID-19 (a few samples of this study predate the infection). Cell type and time point are not known. Sequenced material: PBMCs or a T cell subset sorted from them (not recorded which). Written as DNA, the CDR3 is TGCGCCAGCAGCCAAGTCTTGTGGGGGACATTAGACTATGGCTACACCTTC. This translates into CASSQVLWGTLDYGYTF.